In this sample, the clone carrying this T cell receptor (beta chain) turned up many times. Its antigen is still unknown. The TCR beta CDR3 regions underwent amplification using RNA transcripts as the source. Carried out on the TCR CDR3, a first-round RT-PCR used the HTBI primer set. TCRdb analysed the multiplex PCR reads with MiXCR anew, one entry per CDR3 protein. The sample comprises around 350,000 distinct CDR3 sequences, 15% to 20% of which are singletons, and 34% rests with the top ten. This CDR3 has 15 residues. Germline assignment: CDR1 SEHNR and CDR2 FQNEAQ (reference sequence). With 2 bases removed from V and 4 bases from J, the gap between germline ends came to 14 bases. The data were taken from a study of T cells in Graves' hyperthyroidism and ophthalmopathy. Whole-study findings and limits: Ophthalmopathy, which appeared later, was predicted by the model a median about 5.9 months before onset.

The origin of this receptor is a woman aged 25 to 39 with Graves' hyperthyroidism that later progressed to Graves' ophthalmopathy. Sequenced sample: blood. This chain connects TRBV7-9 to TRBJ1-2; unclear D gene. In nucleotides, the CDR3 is TGTGCCAGCAGCTTATCGGTGCAGGAGATCTATGGCTACACCTTC. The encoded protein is CASSLSVQEIYGYTF.